Here is one T cell receptor (beta chain) with its context. The antigen remains unidentified. Sequencing used immunoSEQ multiplex PCR; TCRdb keeps in-frame clones, though not all of them. The table has approximately 500,000 clones, about 95% seen once. This entry belongs to a study of shared clonotypes between healthy human individuals. Germline V CDR1 and CDR2: SGHRS, YFSETQ. The CDR3 extends over 13 amino acids. Trimming took off 3 bases at V and 8 bases at J, with 12 bases between the two ends. The study's findings and limits: Donors were few, which limited the genetic and exposure-history diversity represented.

Sequenced input: naive CD4+ T cells sorted from blood. Regarding subset: CD45RA+ positively selected. The chain is built from TRBV5-1 and TRBJ2-1; D perhaps matches TRBD1 (6 bases). This TCR derives from a woman between 25 and 40 years old in good health. In DNA form, the CDR3 reads TGCGCCAGCAGCTGGAACAGGGCAGATGAGCAGTTCTTC. Translating gives CASSWNRADEQFF.